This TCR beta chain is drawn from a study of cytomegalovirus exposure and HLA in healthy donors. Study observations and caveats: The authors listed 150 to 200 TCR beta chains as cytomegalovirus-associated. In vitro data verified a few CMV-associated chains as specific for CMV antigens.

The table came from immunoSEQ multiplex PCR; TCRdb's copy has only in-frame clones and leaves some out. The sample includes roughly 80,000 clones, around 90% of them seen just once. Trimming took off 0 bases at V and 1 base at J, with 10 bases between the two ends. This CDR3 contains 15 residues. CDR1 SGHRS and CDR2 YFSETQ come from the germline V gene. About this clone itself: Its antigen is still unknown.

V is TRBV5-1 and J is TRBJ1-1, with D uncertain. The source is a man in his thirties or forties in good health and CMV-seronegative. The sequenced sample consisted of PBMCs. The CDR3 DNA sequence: TGCGCCAGCAGCTTGGGAGACATGCGGAACACTGAAGCTTTCTTT. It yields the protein CASSLGDMRNTEAFF.